This TCR beta chain was retrieved from a study of cytomegalovirus exposure and HLA in healthy donors. Both 60 Vbeta primers and 13 Jbeta primers went into the PCR. Measured with immunoSEQ multiplex PCR; TCRdb has only the in-frame clones, and not every one. The profile shows around 130,000 clones, roughly 84% of them singletons. Trimming left V 4 bases short and J 7 bases short, with 17 bases between. This CDR3 is 14 amino acids long. The germline gives CDR1 SGHTS, CDR2 YDEGEE. The genes are TRBV5-8 and TRBJ1-2; D unclear. Sequencing was done on a sample of PBMCs. The TCR originated in a boy aged 5-17 years in good health and CMV-seronegative. The CDR3 DNA reads TGTGCCAGCAGCGCCGCCAGAATTGGTGGTGGCTACACCTTC. Protein sequence: CASSAARIGGGYTF.